These 25 T cell receptor beta chains were all obtained from the same sample, sequenced in a study of blood T cell repertoires in COVID-19 (dated by TCRdb to about 2020). The protocol used for the library was the immunoSEQ multiplex PCR assay. TCRdb re-hosts the immuneACCESS table, in-frame sequences only. Its copies lack some clones; in the studies checked, an unresolved V gene accounts for under half of them, and the cause for the rest is not known. Within this sample are under 350,000 clones, with roughly 90% of them counted one time only. The ten largest clonotypes hold about 4.2% of the sample. Sequences were obtained from peripheral blood. The receptors were sampled from a man aged 40-49 years with acute or convalescent COVID-19.

The chain carries TRBV9 and TRBJ1-1, with D perhaps TRBD1 (5 bases). Germline-derived CDR1 and CDR2 are SGDLS and YYNGEE. Trimming removed 0 bases from V and 3 bases from J, with 6 bases in between. The CDR3 contains 13 residues. The CDR3 nucleotides are TGTGCCAGCAGCGTAGAACAGGACACTGAAGCTTTCTTT. This translates into CASSVEQDTEAFF.

This sequence joins TRBV7-8 and TRBJ2-7, with 10 bases lining up with TRBD1. Germline CDR1 and CDR2: SGHVS and FQNEAQ. Unmatched junction bases numbered 9, after V lost 5 bases and J lost 5 bases. The length of the CDR3 is 15 residues. CDR3 DNA sequence: TGTGCCAGCAGCCTCGTCACCGGGACAGGGGACGAGCAGTACTTC. Amino acid sequence: CASSLVTGTGDEQYF.

V usage is TRBV19 and J usage is TRBJ2-1; TRBD2 agrees at 10 bases. This CDR3 comprises 15 residues. Germline CDR1 reads LNHDA; CDR2 reads SQIVND (reference sequence). With 9 bases clipped from V and 0 bases from J, the junction kept 5 bases outside the gene matches. This CDR3 is CASQLAGSSYNEQFF. The CDR3 DNA sequence: TGTGCCAGCCAACTAGCGGGGAGCTCCTACAATGAGCAGTTCTTC.

The chain is built from TRBV10-3 and TRBJ1-2, with no clear D. Trimming stripped 8 bases from V and 7 bases from J, with 11 bases between. The CDR3 contains 11 residues. The germline V gene has CDR1 ENHRY and CDR2 SYGVKD. CDR3 sequence: CAIETGSGYTF. The CDR3 DNA follows: TGTGCCATCGAAACGGGTAGTGGCTACACCTTC.

This clone was found a few times. The V call is TRBV4-1, the J call TRBJ1-1; weak D call: TRBD1 (5 bases). This CDR3 spans 13 amino acids. Deletions cut 1 base from V and 6 bases from J, with 9 bases between. Germline CDR1 MGHRA, CDR2 YSYEKL. CDR3: CASSQAPRAEAFF. The CDR3 coding sequence is TGCGCCAGCAGCCAAGCCCCCAGGGCTGAAGCTTTCTTT.

The chain combines TRBV27 with TRBJ1-3; maybe TRBD1 (6 bases). The V end lost 2 bases, the J end lost 8 bases, and 10 bases lay between the germline ends. CDR1 is MNHEY, CDR2 SMNVEV, per germline (reference sequence). The CDR3 is 13 amino acids. The CDR3 sequence: CASSLTGRDTIYF. Written as DNA, the CDR3 is TGTGCCAGCAGTTTAACAGGGAGAGACACCATATATTTT.

The rearrangement joins TRBV12-3 or TRBV12-4 to TRBJ2-1; possibly TRBD2 for D (5 bases). This CDR3 has 12 residues. V was clipped by 6 bases and J by 8 bases, with 11 bases between them. The CDR3 region is CASRSNGDEQFF. In nucleotides, the CDR3 is TGTGCCAGCAGATCCAACGGGGATGAGCAGTTCTTC.

The rearrangement links TRBV6-5 to TRBJ1-4, with 9 bases that match TRBD1. J lost 8 bases, V lost 2 bases, and 6 bases had no gene match. The CDR3 sequence is 15 residues long. The germline CDR1 and CDR2 sequences are MNHEY and SVGAGI. The CDR3 loop is CASSYPPGTGEKLFF. CDR3 nucleotides: TGTGCCAGCAGTTACCCCCCCGGGACAGGGGAAAAACTGTTTTTT.

The chain carries TRBV7-9 and TRBJ2-7; D is unresolved. The CDR3 contains 14 residues. CDR1 is SEHNR and CDR2 is FQNEAQ in the germline V gene (reference sequence). The V end was cut by 5 bases, the J end by 3 bases, with 14 bases between. CDR3 in amino acids: CASSPTSPSYEQYF. The CDR3 bases are TGTGCCAGCAGCCCAACGTCTCCGAGCTACGAGCAGTACTTC.

This clone came up a few times. The rearrangement uses TRBV27 and TRBJ1-1; no reliable D call. V gave up 10 bases and J gave up 5 bases, with 11 bases separating them. Per germline, CDR1 MNHEY and CDR2 SMNVEV (reference sequence). The CDR3 has 11 amino acids. In nucleotides, the CDR3 is TGTGCCACACAAAGTTGGACTGAAGCTTTCTTT. Amino acid sequence: CATQSWTEAFF.

The chain's CDR3 is CASSLGQVGTGELFF. The CDR3 nucleotides are TGTGCCAGCAGCTTAGGGCAGGTGGGCACCGGGGAGCTGTTTTTT. This chain connects TRBV7-2 to TRBJ2-2; D not resolved. The CDR3 covers 15 residues. Looked up from germline, CDR1 is SGHTA and CDR2 is FQGNSA. V was cut by 1 base and J by 4 bases, with 10 bases left in between.

V usage is TRBV5-1 and J usage is TRBJ1-5, with 7 bases identical to TRBD1. The length of the CDR3 is 14 residues. V lost 3 bases and J lost 6; bases outside the gene matches: 6. From germline, CDR1 is SGHRS and CDR2 YFSETQ. CDR3: CASSSGQAGQPQHF. The DNA for the CDR3 is TGCGCCAGCAGCTCCGGACAGGCGGGTCAGCCCCAGCATTTT.

The chain carries TRBV21-1 and TRBJ1-1; the listed D gene, TRBD1, was not tested against the DNA. TRBV21-1 is recorded as a pseudogene. CDR3 length: 18 amino acids. The CDR3 region has the DNA TGTGCCAGCAGCCCTCGCCCCTGGACAGGGGGGAGGAACACTGAAGCTTTCTTT. It is translated as CASSPRPWTGGRNTEAFF.

The chain employs TRBV7-8 and TRBJ2-2; perhaps TRBD1 as D (5 bases). Germline V gives CDR1 SGHVS, CDR2 FQNEAQ. V lost 5 bases and J 1 base, leaving 11 bases between the germline ends. This CDR3 has 15 residues. The CDR3 reads CASSLGQGNTGELFF. Written as DNA, the CDR3 is TGTGCCAGCAGCCTCGGGCAGGGGAACACCGGGGAGCTGTTTTTT.

The genes are TRBV4-2 and TRBJ1-6; D is perhaps TRBD1 (6 bases). V was clipped by 1 base and J by 10 bases, with 20 bases between them. CDR3 length equals 17 residues. The germline gives CDR1 LGHNA, CDR2 YNFKEQ. The CDR3 reads CASSQVNRVTDQSPLHF. For the CDR3, the DNA is TGTGCCAGCAGCCAAGTGAACAGGGTGACCGACCAATCACCCCTCCACTTT.

This clone has more than one count but fewer than ten. This chain joins TRBV5-1 and TRBJ2-7; 11 nucleotides agree with TRBD2. The CDR3 has 15 amino acids. Germline values: CDR1 SGHRS, CDR2 YFSETQ. The V segment lost 8 bases and the J segment 5 bases; nucleotides outside the gene matches: 12. The CDR3 DNA sequence: TGCGCCAGTTGCACCCTAGCGGGGGGAGTGAACGAGCAGTACTTC. Translation: CASCTLAGGVNEQYF.

The rearrangement uses TRBV2 and TRBJ1-2; 8 bases line up with TRBD1. The CDR3 sequence is 12 residues long. Germline values: CDR1 SNHLY, CDR2 FYNNEI. V lost 2 bases, J lost 8 bases, and 1 base stayed unmatched. The CDR3 region is CASSETGGGYTF. The DNA of the CDR3 is TGTGCCAGCAGTGAAACAGGGGGAGGCTACACCTTC.

This chain links TRBV7-6 with TRBJ1-1, with a tentative D call TRBD1 (6 bases). CDR1 is SGHVS and CDR2 is FNYEAQ in the germline V gene. With 5 bases removed from V and 1 base from J, the gap between germline ends came to 14 bases. The CDR3 totals 15 residues. The CDR3 coding sequence is TGTGCCAGCAGCCCCCAGGGGCAGAGGAACACTGAAGCTTTCTTT. Residues: CASSPQGQRNTEAFF.

V and J are TRBV2 and TRBJ1-2; unclear D gene. Germline assignment: CDR1 SNHLY and CDR2 FYNNEI. The V gene lost 8 bases and the J gene lost 0 bases, with 10 bases spanning the gap. This CDR3 has 13 residues. CDR3 amino acids: CASGAVPNYGYTF. CDR3 DNA: TGTGCCAGCGGTGCAGTTCCTAACTATGGCTACACCTTC.

V is TRBV5-4 and J is TRBJ1-6; the match to TRBD1 covers 7 bases. The CDR3 is made up of 15 amino acids. Per the germline V gene, CDR1 is SGHNT and CDR2 is YYREEE (reference sequence). J lost 8 bases, V lost 5 bases, and 10 bases had no gene match. CDR3 amino acids: CASSRPGQRDSPLHF. The CDR3 nucleotides are TGTGCCAGCAGTCGCCCGGGACAGAGGGATTCACCCCTCCACTTT.

J is TRBJ1-1 and V is TRBV6-2 or TRBV6-3; the D gene is possibly TRBD1 (6 bases). CDR1 is MNHEY and CDR2 is SVGEGT in the germline V gene. The CDR3 consists of 13 residues. V was pared by 5 bases and J by 11 bases, with 18 bases between. This CDR3 is CASSDQGFGGAFF. The CDR3 DNA reads TGTGCCAGCAGTGACCAGGGGTTTGGGGGCGCTTTCTTT.

This clone was counted a few times. J is TRBJ1-4 and V is TRBV11-2; 7 nucleotides match TRBD1. The CDR3 runs to 13 residues. The germline gives CDR1 SGHAT, CDR2 FQNNGV. V was clipped by 0 bases and J by 13 bases; unmatched bases: 5. The CDR3 protein is CASSLDPQGGLFF. In nucleotides, the CDR3 is TGTGCCAGCAGCTTAGATCCGCAGGGGGGACTGTTTTTT.

This clone was detected only once. The genes are TRBV5-1 and TRBJ1-1; 8 nucleotides agree with TRBD1. CDR1 is SGHRS, CDR2 YFSETQ, per germline. V lost 4 bases, J lost 6 bases, and 11 bases stayed unmatched. This CDR3 has 15 residues. The CDR3 DNA is TGCGCCAGCAGCAGGGGAATGGACAGGGTGGCTGAAGCTTTCTTT. It is translated as CASSRGMDRVAEAFF.

The rearrangement joins TRBV14 to TRBJ1-1; TRBD1 is a possible D gene (5 bases). The CDR3 totals 13 residues. The germline gives CDR1 SGHDN, CDR2 FVKESK. Deletions cut 8 bases from V and 0 bases from J, with 10 bases between. The CDR3 DNA is TGTGCCAGCTCCCCAGGGATGAACACTGAAGCTTTCTTT. Residues: CASSPGMNTEAFF.

CDR3 DNA sequence: TGTGCCAGCAGCCCAGGGGCCGGGGAGCTGTTTTTT. This gives the protein CASSPGAGELFF. The chain combines TRBV14 with TRBJ2-2, with D possibly being TRBD1 (6 bases). V lost 4 bases, J lost 6 bases, and 6 bases lay in between. From germline, CDR1 is SGHDN and CDR2 FVKESK. This CDR3 is 12 amino acids long. Drawing the rest from reference TRBV14 and TRBJ2-2, the complete variable domain is EAGVTQFPSHSVIEKGQTVTLRCDPISGHDNLYWYRRVMGKEIKFLLHFVKESKQDESGMPNNRFLAERTGGTYSTLKVQPAELEDSGVYFCASSPGAGELFFGEGSRLTVL.